These 5 T cell receptor beta chains were sequenced from one sample in a study of T cells after yellow fever vaccination (dated by TCRdb to about 2019). To prepare the library, 5' RACE was applied. The data were produced on an Illumina HiSeq 2500. The public reads were reanalyzed by TCRdb: fastp trimming at Q25, MiXCR alignment, in-frame beta chains only. Every entry covers one CDR3 protein and lists the most common genes and DNA from its rows. The sample includes about 25,000 distinct CDR3 sequences, with approximately 3.5% observed a single time. The ten largest clones represent roughly 0.9% of the sample. The treatment or condition label, read with the paper, signifies: live attenuated yellow fever vaccine strain. Material: PBMCs, either bulk or a sorted T-cell subset (CD4+, CD8+, memory, or dextramer-sorted; not recorded which), obtained about 41 days after the first yellow fever vaccination. All receptors derive from a man aged 18-30 years who received the YFV17D yellow fever vaccine.

At least ten counts were recorded for this clonotype. The chain carries TRBV5-1 and TRBJ2-5, with a tentative D call TRBD2 (6 bases). The CDR3 is made up of 13 amino acids. The V end lost 4 bases, the J end lost 5 bases, and 12 bases lay between the germline ends. CDR1 and CDR2 from the germline V gene are SGHRS and YFSETQ. The CDR3 protein is CASSGGSGETQYF. DNA of the CDR3: TGCGCCAGCAGCGGGGGAAGCGGGGAGACCCAGTACTTC.

This clonotype was seen repeatedly, ten times or more. The rearrangement links TRBV2 to TRBJ2-5, with D uncertain. CDR3 length: 10 residues. Trimming stripped 4 bases from V and 5 bases from J, with 2 bases between. CDR1 is SNHLY, CDR2 FYNNEI, per germline. CDR3 sequence (DNA): TGTGCCAGCAGTGTGGAGACCCAGTACTTC. It encodes CASSVETQYF.

This clonotype was counted many times. The chain recombines TRBV5-1 with TRBJ2-5, with 7 bases fitting TRBD2. The germline gives CDR1 SGHRS, CDR2 YFSETQ. This CDR3 has 17 amino acids. Germline trimming cut 4 bases from V and 5 bases from J; bases unmatched to any gene: 17. The CDR3: CASSMNPAGLPVETQYF. CDR3 DNA: TGCGCCAGCAGCATGAACCCAGCGGGACTCCCCGTGGAGACCCAGTACTTC. Combining the CDR3 with reference TRBV5-1 and TRBJ2-5 gives the whole variable domain KAGVTQTPRYLIKTRGQQVTLSCSPISGHRSVSWYQQTPGQGLQFLFEYFSETQRNKGNFPGRFSGRQFSNSRSEMNVSTLELGDSALYLCASSMNPAGLPVETQYFGPGTRLLVL.

This clonotype was found many times. This rearrangement joins TRBV5-1 to TRBJ2-3, with D tentatively TRBD2 (5 bases). V was shortened by 0 bases and J by 3 bases, with 5 bases between the two germline ends. Germline CDR1 SGHRS, CDR2 YFSETQ. This CDR3 is 13 amino acids long. The CDR3 spells CASSLGETDTQYF. Written as DNA, the CDR3 is TGCGCCAGCAGCTTGGGGGAGACAGATACGCAGTATTTT.

This clonotype was detected many times. J is TRBJ2-3 and V is TRBV29-1; D tentatively fits TRBD1 or TRBD2 (5 bases each). The ends were cut back, 3 bases at V and 6 bases at J, with 10 bases in the middle. Per germline, CDR1 SQVTM and CDR2 ANQGSEA. The CDR3 contains 12 residues. In DNA form, the CDR3 reads TGCAGCGTTGAGTTAGGGGACGATACGCAGTATTTT. This sequence encodes CSVELGDDTQYF.